The present T cell receptor beta chain was sequenced within a study of blood T cells in healthy people across ages. A second PCR of roughly 7 to 11 cycles used a sample-barcoded 5' primer and a J-beta primer mix. A tag from a template-switch adaptor with 12 random nucleotides marked each cDNA molecule. MiXCR was run by TCRdb on the 5' RACE reads, yielding one entry per CDR3 protein. The sample shows more than 800,000 distinct CDR3 sequences, around 30% of them seen only once. CDR1 is KGHSH, CDR2 LQKENI, per germline. This CDR3 region has 15 residues. J gave up 9 bases and V 4 bases, and 7 bases lay outside the gene matches. Each donor's blood draw was 7.5 to 10 milliliters of peripheral blood. Each sample yielded at least 6.5 million isolated PBMCs.

This clonotype was sampled from a woman of 80 years or more in good health. Sequencing was done on a sample of blood. The rearrangement links TRBV18 to TRBJ1-5, with TRBD1 identical over 12 bases. The CDR3 DNA reads as TGTGCCAGCTCACAACTAGGGACAGGGGGCCGGCCCCAGCATTTT. This codes for CASSQLGTGGRPQHF. Complete variable domain (other parts from reference TRBV18 and TRBJ1-5): NAGVMQNPRHLVRRRGQEARLRCSPMKGHSHVYWYRQLPEEGLKFMVYLQKENIIDESGMPKERFSAEFPKEGPSILRIQQVVRGDSAAYFCASSQLGTGGRPQHFGDGTRLSIL.